These T cell receptor beta chains were read from a single sample in a study of blood T cell repertoires in COVID-19. Assay used: immunoSEQ multiplex PCR; TCRdb lists only in-frame clones, some missing. The sample lists some 90,000 clones, about four fifths occurring once. Sequenced: peripheral blood. These receptors all stem from a human donor in a cohort sampled during active COVID-19. CDR3s include the opening cysteine and the closing phenylalanine or tryptophan. A D gene is named only where the DNA matches it firmly. Expanded clones get a size class; other rows say once, few or many, or leave the size out.

TRBJ1-1 many 13 - TRBV5-1 TGCGCCAGCAGCCTTGAGATGAACACTGAAGCTTTCTTT CASSLEMNTEAFF
TRBJ2-7 - 11 TRBD1 TRBV20-1 TGCAGTGCTAGTAGGGGGCGCGAGCAGTACTTC CSASRGREQYF
TRBJ2-7 - 15 - TRBV20-1 TGCAGTGCTAGTGGGCCCCTACGAGGCTCCTACGAGCAGTACTTC CSASGPLRGSYEQYF
TRBJ1-1 - 12 - TRBV6-5 TGTGCCAGCAGTTACGACAGGAATGAAGCTTTCTTT CASSYDRNEAFF
TRBJ2-7 few 13 - TRBV19 TGTGCCAGTAGTAGCGGTGCGATCTACGAGCAGTACTTC CASSSGAIYEQYF
TRBJ2-7 - 14 - TRBV18 TGTGCCAGCTCACCGGGGCAATCCTCCTACGAGCAGTACTTC CASSPGQSSYEQYF
TRBJ1-2 - 15 TRBD1 TRBV19 TGTGCCAGTAGTATGACAGGGAGAGATAACTATGGCTACACCTTC CASSMTGRDNYGYTF
TRBJ2-7 - 15 - TRBV7-9 TGTGCCAGCAGCTTATCGCAGGCCGGGAACAACGAGCAGTACTTC CASSLSQAGNNEQYF
TRBJ1-1 - 16 - TRBV24-1 TGTGCCACCAGTAACAGGCGGCACTCGGCAGACACTGAAGCTTTCTTT CATSNRRHSADTEAFF
TRBJ2-3 once 14 - TRBV29-1 TGCAGCGTTGAAGACCCTCCGCCTAGGGATACGCAGTATTTT CSVEDPPPRDTQYF
TRBJ1-5 once 15 - TRBV19 TGTGCCAGTACGAAAAGCAGGGATAGCAATCAGCCCCAGCATTTT CASTKSRDSNQPQHF
TRBJ2-7 - 15 TRBD2 TRBV5-1 TGCGCCAGCAGCTTGGAGGCGGGCGGGGGGGGAGAGCAGTACTTC CASSLEAGGGGEQYF
TRBJ1-5 few 15 TRBD1 TRBV6-5 TGTGCCAGCAGTTCCGACAGGGGGCACGGTCAGCCCCAGCATTTT CASSSDRGHGQPQHF
TRBJ2-7 once 15 TRBD2 TRBV5-4 TGTGCCAGCAGCTTGGACCTAGCGGCCTTCTACGAGCAGTACTTC CASSLDLAAFYEQYF
TRBJ2-7 - 14 - TRBV18 TGTGCCAGCTCACCAGGGACAACCTCCTACGAGCAGTACTTC CASSPGTTSYEQYF
TRBJ1-5 - 15 - TRBV30 TGTGCCTGGAGCTTCGGGGGGGGCCGCAATCAGCCCCAGCATTTT CAWSFGGGRNQPQHF
TRBJ2-1 - 15 TRBD2 TRBV5-1 TGCGCCAGCAGCTTGGAAGGGACTAGCGGGAGAGAGCAGTTCTTC CASSLEGTSGREQFF
TRBJ1-4 - 15 TRBD1 TRBV19 TGTGCCAGTAGTACGGGACAGGGAAGGGATGAAAAACTGTTTTTT CASSTGQGRDEKLFF
TRBJ2-7 few 14 TRBD1 TRBV10-1 TGCGCCAGCAGTGAGCCCGACAGGGCCTACGAGCAGTACTTC CASSEPDRAYEQYF
TRBJ2-1 - 15 - TRBV9 TGTGCCAGCAGCGTAGTTAGCGGCCCCTACAATGAGCAGTTCTTC CASSVVSGPYNEQFF
TRBJ2-6 - 15 - TRBV5-5 TGTGCCAGCAGCTTGGCTCCCTCTGGGGCCAACGTCCTGACTTTC CASSLAPSGANVLTF
TRBJ1-6 - 13 - TRBV3-1/TRBV3-2 TGTGCCAGCAGCATTCAGGGGAATTCACCCCTCCACTTT CASSIQGNSPLHF
TRBJ2-2 - 16 - TRBV14 TGTGCCAGCAGCCAATCCCTCCGGGACTACACCGGGGAGCTGTTTTTT CASSQSLRDYTGELFF
TRBJ1-2 few 13 - TRBV11-3 TGTGCCAGCTGGGAGGGGTCCCTGCATGGCTACACCTTC CASWEGSLHGYTF
TRBJ1-4 - 15 - TRBV7-7 TGTGCCAGCAGCCCTGCCACAGGGTCGGGAGAAAAACTGTTTTTT CASSPATGSGEKLFF
TRBJ1-2 - 17 TRBD1 TRBV7-8 TGTGCCAGCAGCTTAGCCAGGGACAGGGGATCGGGGCGAGGCTACACCTTC CASSLARDRGSGRGYTF
TRBJ2-1 few 15 TRBD2 TRBV5-1 TGCGCCAGCAGCTTGGGACTAGCGGACTACAATGAGCAGTTCTTC CASSLGLADYNEQFF
TRBJ2-7 few 13 - TRBV3-1/TRBV3-2 TGTGCCAGCAGCTACCGATCTGGGCGAGAGCAGTACTTC CASSYRSGREQYF
TRBJ2-3 - 16 TRBD2 TRBV5-4 TGTGCCAGCAGCCTACGACTAGCGGGAGGGCCAGATACGCAGTATTTT CASSLRLAGGPDTQYF
TRBJ1-2 - 16 TRBD1 TRBV27 TGTGCCAGCAGTTTAGGGACAGGGGGCGCGTACGGGGGCTACACCTTC CASSLGTGGAYGGYTF
TRBJ2-7 once 12 - TRBV2 TGTGCCAGCACCGCTATTCTCTACGAGCAGTACTTC CASTAILYEQYF
TRBJ1-1 - 15 TRBD1 TRBV19 TGTGCCAGTAGTGTGAGCGGGACAGGAGGGACTGAAGCTTTCTTT CASSVSGTGGTEAFF
TRBJ1-6 - 12 - TRBV7-9 TGTGCCAGCAGCTTACCAGGGCCCACACTCCACTTT CASSLPGPTLHF
TRBJ2-7 - 15 TRBD1 TRBV6-5 TGTGCCAGCAGTTACTCGGGAAGGGGGCCTTACGAGCAGTACTTC CASSYSGRGPYEQYF
TRBJ2-3 - 18 TRBD2 TRBV7-8 TGTGCCAGCAGCTTAAGTACCGGACTAGCGGGAGTATCAGATACGCAGTATTTT CASSLSTGLAGVSDTQYF
TRBJ2-7 - 14 - TRBV6-5 TGTGCCAGCAGTTACAAGATCACTCGGTACGAGCAGTACTTC CASSYKITRYEQYF
TRBJ1-2 - 13 - TRBV6-1 TGTGCCAGCAGTGAAGACTCGCGGCGACTCTACACCTTC CASSEDSRRLYTF
TRBJ1-5 - 13 TRBD1 TRBV10-3 TGTGCCAGCGACAGGGAACCCAATCAGCCCCAGCATTTT CASDREPNQPQHF
TRBJ2-7 - 14 - TRBV28 TGTGCCAGCAGCCCTGGGGGCAGGGGTTACGAGCAGTACTTC CASSPGGRGYEQYF
TRBJ1-1 once 13 - TRBV3-1/TRBV3-2 TGTGCCAGCAGCCGACGGGTGAACACTGAAGCTTTCTTT CASSRRVNTEAFF
TRBJ1-2 - 14 - TRBV28 TGTGCCAGCAGGATAGACAGGCTACTGTATGGCTACACCTTC CASRIDRLLYGYTF
TRBJ2-6 - 18 - TRBV7-9 TGTGCCAGCAGGGCCGATGGGGGGGCCCTCTCTGGGGCCAACGTCCTGACTTTC CASRADGGALSGANVLTF
TRBJ2-2 - 15 TRBD2 TRBV7-3 TGTGCCAGCAGCTTAGGGACTAGCGGGACCGGGGAGCTGTTTTTT CASSLGTSGTGELFF
TRBJ1-1 - 14 - TRBV10-1 TGCGCCAGCAGGGCAGGGTTTGGGAACACTGAAGCTTTCTTT CASRAGFGNTEAFF
TRBJ2-7 - 17 TRBD1 TRBV18 TGTGCCAGCTCACCGATCTTCGGGACAGGGGGTAACTACGAGCAGTACTTC CASSPIFGTGGNYEQYF